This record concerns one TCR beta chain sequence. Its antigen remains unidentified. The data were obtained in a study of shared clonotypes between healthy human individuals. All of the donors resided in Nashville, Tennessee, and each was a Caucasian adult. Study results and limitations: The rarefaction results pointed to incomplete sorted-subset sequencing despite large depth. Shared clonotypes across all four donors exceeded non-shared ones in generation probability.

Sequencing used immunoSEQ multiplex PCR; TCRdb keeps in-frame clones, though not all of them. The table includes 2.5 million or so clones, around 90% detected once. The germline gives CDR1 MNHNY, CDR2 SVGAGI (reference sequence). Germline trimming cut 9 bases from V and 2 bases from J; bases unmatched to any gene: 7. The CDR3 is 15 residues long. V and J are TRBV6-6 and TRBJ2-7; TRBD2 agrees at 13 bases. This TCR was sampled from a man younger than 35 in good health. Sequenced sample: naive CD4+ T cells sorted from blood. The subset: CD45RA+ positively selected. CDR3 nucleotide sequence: TGTGCCAGTAGAAACGGACTAGCGGGGGCCTACGAGCAGTACTTC. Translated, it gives CASRNGLAGAYEQYF.